This is a list of T cell receptor beta chains from one sample in a study of cytomegalovirus exposure and HLA in healthy donors. Some clones are missing from TCRdb's copy, which holds only in-frame ones; the method was immunoSEQ multiplex PCR. The repertoire holds about 97,000 clones, with 75% to 90% as singletons. Sequencing was done on a sample of PBMCs. Receptor source: a man aged 35-49 years in good health and CMV-seronegative. Both conserved end residues are part of each CDR3. D genes are given only for firm matches. Part of the rows lack a size; the others show once, few, many or a class for expanded clones.

d_call	v_call	j_call	clone_size	cdr3_nt	cdr3_aa
TRBD1	TRBV7-9	TRBJ1-1	NA	TGTGCCAGCAGCCTGGGACAGGGGAAATCAAGAACTGAAGCTTTCTTT	CASSLGQGKSRTEAFF
NA	TRBV7-2	TRBJ1-3	NA	TGTGCCAGCAGCTTGGCCTCAGGGGCTGGAAACACCATATATTTT	CASSLASGAGNTIYF
TRBD1	TRBV19	TRBJ1-2	few	TGTGCCAGTACCGGTCGGGACAGGGTCCTTCTCGGCGGTACTAACTATGGCTACACCTTC	CASTGRDRVLLGGTNYGYTF
TRBD1	TRBV5-8	TRBJ1-5	NA	TGTGCCAGCAGTCTGGGACAGGGAAGCAATCAGCCCCAGCATTTT	CASSLGQGSNQPQHF
NA	TRBV19	TRBJ2-7	NA	TGTGCCAGTAGTGGGGGGGCCGACAGATTCTCGGAGCAGTACTTC	CASSGGADRFSEQYF
TRBD1	TRBV6-4	TRBJ2-5	NA	TGTGCCAGCAGCCCGAACAGGGGAAGTCGAGAGACCCAGTACTTC	CASSPNRGSRETQYF
NA	TRBV30	TRBJ2-5	NA	TGTGCCTGGAGCCACGGGGGTCGGGAGACCCAGTACTTC	CAWSHGGRETQYF
TRBD1	TRBV6-5	TRBJ1-6	NA	TGTGCCAGCAGCCACCAGACAGGGGGCGACTCACCCCTCCACTTT	CASSHQTGGDSPLHF
NA	TRBV2	TRBJ1-6	few	TGTGCCAGCAGGCCAGGGGCTCCCTCACCCCTCCACTTT	CASRPGAPSPLHF
NA	TRBV2	TRBJ2-7	NA	TGTGCCAGCAAAGAGCGGACCGAGAGCTCCTACGAGCAGTACTTC	CASKERTESSYEQYF
NA	TRBV18	TRBJ1-3	NA	TGTGCCAGCTCACCAGGCCAGGCGTCGGCTTATGGAAACACCATATATTTT	CASSPGQASAYGNTIYF
TRBD1	TRBV7-9	TRBJ1-6	NA	TGTGCCAGCAGCTTTACGGGACAGGGTGATTCACCCCTCCACTTT	CASSFTGQGDSPLHF
NA	TRBV30	TRBJ1-6	NA	TGTGCCTGGAGTGGACCGATCGGGTCACCCCTCCACTTT	CAWSGPIGSPLHF
NA	TRBV27	TRBJ2-5	NA	TGTGCCAGCAGTTTATACCCCCCCGGGCAAGAGACCCAGTACTTC	CASSLYPPGQETQYF
TRBD1	TRBV7-9	TRBJ1-3	NA	TGTGCCAGCAGCCTTAGACAGGGTTCCTCTGGAAACACCATATATTTT	CASSLRQGSSGNTIYF
NA	TRBV5-6	TRBJ1-2	NA	TGTGCCAGCAGCTTGAACAGGGCTAACTATGGCTACACCTTC	CASSLNRANYGYTF
NA	TRBV21-1	TRBJ2-1	NA	TGTGCCAGCAGCAAAATAAAAACTAGCGGGGGCGCCTACGTCCACAATGAGCAGTTCTTC	CASSKIKTSGGAYVHNEQFF
NA	TRBV2	TRBJ2-7	NA	TGTGCCAGCAGTGAATTGGGAGGCCCCTACGAGCAGTACTTC	CASSELGGPYEQYF
TRBD2	TRBV5-1	TRBJ2-1	once	TGCGCCAGCAGCCCGGAGGGGACTAGCGGTTACAATGAGCAGTTCTTC	CASSPEGTSGYNEQFF
NA	TRBV9	TRBJ1-2	few	TGTGCCAGCAGCGGACGTGGGGCAGCTAACTATGGCTACACCTTC	CASSGRGAANYGYTF